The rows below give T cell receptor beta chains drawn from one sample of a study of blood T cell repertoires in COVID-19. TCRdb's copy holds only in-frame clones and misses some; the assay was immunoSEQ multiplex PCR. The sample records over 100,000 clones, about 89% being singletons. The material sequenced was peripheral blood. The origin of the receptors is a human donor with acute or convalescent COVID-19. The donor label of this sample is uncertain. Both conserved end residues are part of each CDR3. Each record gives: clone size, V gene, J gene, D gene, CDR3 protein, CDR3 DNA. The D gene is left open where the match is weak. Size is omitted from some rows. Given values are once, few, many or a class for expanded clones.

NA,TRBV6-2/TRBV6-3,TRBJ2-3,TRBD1,CASSPADRGGDTQYF,TGTGCCAGCAGTCCGGCGGACAGGGGTGGTGATACGCAGTATTTT
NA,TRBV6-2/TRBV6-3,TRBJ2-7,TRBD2,CASSRTSGSVYEQYF,TGTGCCAGCAGTCGGACTAGCGGGAGCGTCTACGAGCAGTACTTC
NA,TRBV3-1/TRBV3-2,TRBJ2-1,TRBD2,CASSLIGLAGGPGDEQFF,TGTGCCAGCAGCCTGATTGGACTAGCGGGGGGGCCCGGGGATGAGCAGTTCTTC
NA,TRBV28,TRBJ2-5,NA,CASSLLPGPVQETQYF,TGTGCCAGCAGTTTATTACCAGGGCCAGTACAAGAGACCCAGTACTTC
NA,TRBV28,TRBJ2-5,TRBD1,CASSRGQGRETQYF,TGTGCCAGCAGTAGGGGACAGGGGAGGGAGACCCAGTACTTC
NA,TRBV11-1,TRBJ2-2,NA,CASSKAASANTGELFF,TGTGCCAGCAGCAAAGCGGCTAGCGCGAACACCGGGGAGCTGTTTTTT
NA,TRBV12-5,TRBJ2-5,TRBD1,CASGQSTGGETQYF,TGTGCTAGTGGTCAATCAACAGGGGGCGAGACCCAGTACTTC
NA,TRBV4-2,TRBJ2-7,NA,CASSQEGLASTLEQYF,TGTGCCAGCAGCCAAGAGGGGCTAGCGTCGACGCTCGAGCAGTACTTC
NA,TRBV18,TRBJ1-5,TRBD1,CASSSGQGDQPQHF,TGTGCCAGCTCATCGGGACAGGGGGATCAGCCCCAGCATTTT
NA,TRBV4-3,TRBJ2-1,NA,CASSLRGLNEQFF,TGCGCCAGCAGCTTGCGGGGGCTCAATGAGCAGTTCTTC
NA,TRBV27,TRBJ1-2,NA,CASSSQGNYGYTF,TGTGCCAGCAGCTCACAGGGTAACTATGGCTACACCTTC
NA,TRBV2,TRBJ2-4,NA,CASSDSWGGTSGNIQYF,TGTGCCAGCAGTGATAGTTGGGGCGGGACGTCCGGGAACATTCAGTACTTC
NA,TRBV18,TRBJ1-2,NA,CASSPTGSLYGYTF,TGTGCCAGCTCACCTACCGGGAGTTTGTATGGCTACACCTTC
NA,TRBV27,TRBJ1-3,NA,CASSLSSRGHDSGNTIYF,TGTGCCAGCAGTTTATCGAGCAGAGGCCATGACTCTGGAAACACCATATATTTT
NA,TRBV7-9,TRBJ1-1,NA,CASSLAGAINTEAFF,TGTGCCAGCAGCTTAGCAGGGGCGATCAACACTGAAGCTTTCTTT
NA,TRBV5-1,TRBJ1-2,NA,CASSSPSGGSHYGYTF,TGCGCCAGCAGCTCCCCCTCGGGAGGGTCCCACTATGGCTACACCTTC
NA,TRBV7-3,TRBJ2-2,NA,CASSSVGDTGELFF,TGTGCCAGCAGCTCGGTGGGCGATACCGGGGAGCTGTTTTTT
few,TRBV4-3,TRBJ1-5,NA,CASSLEWAISQPQHF,TGCGCCAGCAGCCTCGAATGGGCAATTAGTCAGCCCCAGCATTTT
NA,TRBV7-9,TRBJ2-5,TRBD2,CASSKLAAQETQYF,TGTGCCAGCAGCAAACTAGCGGCACAAGAGACCCAGTACTTC
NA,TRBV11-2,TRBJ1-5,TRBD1,CASSPGTGENQPQHF,TGTGCCAGCAGCCCCGGGACAGGGGAAAATCAGCCCCAGCATTTT
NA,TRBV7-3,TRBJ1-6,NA,CASARGGSEALHF,TGTGCCAGTGCCCGGGGTGGGTCAGAGGCCCTCCACTTT
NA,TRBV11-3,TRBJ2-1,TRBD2,CASSTLGLASNEQFF,TGTGCCAGCAGCACCCTGGGACTAGCGAGCAATGAGCAGTTCTTC
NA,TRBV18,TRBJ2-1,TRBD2,CASSARGVLPNEQFF,TGTGCCAGCTCAGCGCGGGGGGTACTACCCAATGAGCAGTTCTTC
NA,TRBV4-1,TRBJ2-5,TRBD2,CASNSPSGGIETQYF,TGCGCCAGCAATAGCCCTAGCGGGGGGATAGAGACCCAGTACTTC
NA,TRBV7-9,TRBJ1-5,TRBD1,CASSSEDRGYQPQHF,TGTGCCAGCAGCTCGGAGGACAGGGGATATCAGCCCCAGCATTTT
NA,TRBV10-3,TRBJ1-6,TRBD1,CAISNRDSTNSPLHF,TGTGCCATCAGTAACCGGGACAGCACGAATTCACCCCTCCACTTT
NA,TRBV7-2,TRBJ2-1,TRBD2,CASSLGSGTTYNEQFF,TGTGCCAGCAGCTTGGGTAGCGGGACTACCTACAATGAGCAGTTCTTC
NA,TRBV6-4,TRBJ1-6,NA,CASSEGSYSPLHF,TGTGCCAGCAGTGAAGGGAGTTATTCACCCCTCCACTTT
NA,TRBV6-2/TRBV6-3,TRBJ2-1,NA,CASSWASVGNEQFF,TGTGCCAGCAGCTGGGCGAGTGTGGGCAATGAGCAGTTCTTC
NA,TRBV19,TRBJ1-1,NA,CASSIPAGPNTEAFF,TGTGCCAGTAGTATACCCGCAGGGCCGAACACTGAAGCTTTCTTT
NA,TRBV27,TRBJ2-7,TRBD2,CASTKRAGLAAYEQYF,TGTGCCAGCACCAAGAGGGCGGGACTAGCCGCCTACGAGCAGTACTTC
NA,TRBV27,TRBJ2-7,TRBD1,CASSSQGGSYEQYF,TGTGCCAGCAGTTCACAGGGGGGCTCCTACGAGCAGTACTTC
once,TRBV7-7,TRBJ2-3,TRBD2,CASSLGSGLASTDTQYF,TGTGCCAGCAGCCTCGGCTCCGGACTAGCATCGACAGATACGCAGTATTTT
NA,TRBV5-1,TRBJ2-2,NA,CASRLYIGGRTGELFF,TGCGCCAGCAGACTATACATCGGGGGACGAACCGGGGAGCTGTTTTTT
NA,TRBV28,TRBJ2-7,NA,CASSSGQPVYEQYF,TGTGCCAGCAGTTCTGGGCAACCAGTCTACGAGCAGTACTTC
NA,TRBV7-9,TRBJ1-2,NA,CASSPVVRARLGYGYTF,TGTGCCAGCAGCCCGGTAGTCAGGGCGAGGTTGGGCTATGGCTACACCTTC
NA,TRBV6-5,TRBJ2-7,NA,CATIGIYEQYF,TGTGCCACCATCGGGATTTACGAGCAGTACTTC
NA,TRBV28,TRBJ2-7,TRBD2,CASRQAGGTAYEQYF,TGTGCCAGCAGGCAAGCGGGAGGTACGGCCTACGAGCAGTACTTC
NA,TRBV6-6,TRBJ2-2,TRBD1,CASSTQGSGELFF,TGTGCCAGCAGTACACAGGGGAGCGGGGAGCTGTTTTTT
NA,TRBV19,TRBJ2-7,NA,CASSPRDSPSYEQYF,TGTGCCAGTAGTCCCCGGGACTCGCCTTCCTACGAGCAGTACTTC
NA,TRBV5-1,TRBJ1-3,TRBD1,CASSRQGGNTIYF,TGCGCCAGCAGTCGACAGGGAGGAAACACCATATATTTT
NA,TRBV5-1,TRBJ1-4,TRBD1,CASRRTGTGPEKLFF,TGCGCCAGCAGGCGGACCGGGACAGGCCCCGAAAAACTGTTTTTT
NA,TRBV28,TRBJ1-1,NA,CASTLGRKEAFF,TGTGCCAGCACCCTGGGGAGGAAGGAAGCTTTCTTT
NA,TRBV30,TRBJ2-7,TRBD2,CAWSVPVSGGYEQYF,TGTGCCTGGAGTGTACCAGTTAGCGGGGGTTACGAGCAGTACTTC
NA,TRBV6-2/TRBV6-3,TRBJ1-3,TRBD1,CASSSGQGSGNTIYF,TGTGCCAGCAGCTCAGGACAGGGATCTGGAAACACCATATATTTT
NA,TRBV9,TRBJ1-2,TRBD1,CASSVDRGYGYTF,TGTGCCAGCAGCGTAGACAGGGGGTATGGCTACACCTTC
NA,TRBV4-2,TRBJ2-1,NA,CASSQDIPRVGEQFF,TGTGCCAGCAGCCAAGATATCCCCAGGGTCGGAGAGCAGTTCTTC
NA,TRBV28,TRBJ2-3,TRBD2,CASSLAGGPADTQYF,TGTGCCAGCAGTTTGGCGGGAGGGCCGGCAGATACGCAGTATTTT
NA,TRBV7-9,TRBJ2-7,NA,CASSLTVAFAPSEQYF,TGTGCCAGCAGCTTAACTGTAGCGTTCGCCCCCAGCGAGCAGTACTTC
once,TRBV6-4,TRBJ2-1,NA,CASRSQGISYNEQFF,TGTGCCAGCAGGAGCCAGGGAATCTCTTACAATGAGCAGTTCTTC
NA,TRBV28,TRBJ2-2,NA,CASSTKKGGGELFF,TGTGCCAGCAGCACCAAGAAAGGCGGCGGGGAGCTGTTTTTT
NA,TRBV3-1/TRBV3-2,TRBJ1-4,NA,CASSQDNAGSLRF,TGTGCCAGCAGCCAAGATAACGCCGGGAGCTTACGTTTT